These 27 T cell receptor beta chains came from one sample sequenced in a study of T cells in Graves' hyperthyroidism and ophthalmopathy. Amplified TCR beta CDR3 regions came from RNA transcripts. In the first-round RT-PCR of the TCR CDR3, the HTBI primer set was used. TCRdb re-called the multiplex PCR reads through MiXCR, storing one row per CDR3 protein. Of some 400,000 distinct CDR3 sequences in the sample, under 20% are singletons; the top ten hold 3.7%. Sequencing used blood. These receptors were taken from a woman between 18 and 29 years old with Graves' hyperthyroidism.

In this sample, this clonotype turned up many times. The chain is built from TRBV5-1 and TRBJ1-3; D remains unclear. Germline V gene lookup returns CDR1 SGHRS and CDR2 YFSETQ. CDR3 size: 14 residues. Between the trimmed V and J ends, which lost 2 bases and 1 base, there was a span of 7 bases. The CDR3 nucleotides read TGCGCCAGCAGCTTCTCGGCGTCTGGAAACACCATATATTTT. This gives the protein CASSFSASGNTIYF.

This clonotype was observed a single time. CDR3 in amino acids: CASSYGGGPYEQYF. In DNA form, the CDR3 reads TGTGCCAGCAGTTACGGCGGGGGGCCCTACGAGCAGTACTTC. The chain recombines TRBV6-2 or TRBV6-3 with TRBJ2-7; 8 nucleotides agree with TRBD2. V gave up 2 bases and J gave up 2 bases; unmatched junction bases: 2. Per the germline V gene, CDR1 is MNHEY and CDR2 is SVGEGT. CDR3 length: 14 amino acids.

The J gene is TRBJ2-7, the V gene TRBV2; TRBD1 matches 7 bases. CDR3 size: 13 residues. Trimming at V came to 7 bases and at J to 6 bases, leaving 9 bases not matched to a gene. Germline assignment: CDR1 SNHLY and CDR2 FYNNEI. CDR3 in amino acids: CASKRTGLLEQYF. CDR3 coding DNA: TGTGCCAGCAAAAGGACAGGTCTTCTCGAGCAGTACTTC.

This clonotype was seen at least ten times. The chain couples TRBV28 to TRBJ1-1; TRBD1 matches at 7 bases. The CDR3 totals 14 residues. Germline CDR1 MDHEN, CDR2 SYDVKM. With V trimmed by 5 bases and J by 4 bases, 7 bases remained unmatched. The CDR3 nucleotides read TGTGCCAGCAGTGCTGGGACAGTCCTCACTGAAGCTTTCTTT. It encodes CASSAGTVLTEAFF.

This clonotype was found many times. A read error is possible here, since a much larger clone lies one base away. The chain joins TRBV11-2 to TRBJ2-5, with no clear D. This CDR3 is 16 amino acids long. Germline V gene data show CDR1 as SGHAT and CDR2 as FQNNGV. In nucleotides, the CDR3 is TGTACCAGCAGCTTATACGGCGGATTTGGGATTGAGACCCAGTACTTC. Translation gives CTSSLYGGFGIETQYF.

The table lists this clonotype with many counts. This chain joins TRBV30 and TRBJ2-7; D unresolved. CDR3 size: 13 residues. CDR1 GTSNPN and CDR2 SVGIG come from the germline V gene (reference sequence). Trimming cost V 2 bases and J 1 base, with 9 bases left between them. CDR3 in amino acids: CAWSWTGSYEQYF. DNA of the CDR3: TGTGCCTGGAGTTGGACGGGTTCCTACGAGCAGTACTTC. Full variable domain (missing parts from reference TRBV30 and TRBJ2-7): SQTIHQWPATLVQPVGSPLSLECTVEGTSNPNLYWYRQAAGRGLQLLFYSVGIGQISSEVPQNLSASRPQDRQFILSSKKLLLSDSGFYLCAWSWTGSYEQYFGPGTRLTVT.

Ten or more counts support this clonotype. A much more abundant neighbour one base away suggests this may be a read error. This chain uses TRBV28 with TRBJ2-7, with a tentative D call TRBD1 (6 bases). Germline V gene lookup returns CDR1 MDHEN and CDR2 SYDVKM. CDR3 size: 13 residues. V shed 3 bases and J shed 2 bases, with 8 bases lying between them. The chain's CDR3 is CASSFPGAYEQYF. CDR3 DNA: TGTGCCAGCAGTTTCCCAGGGGCCTACGAGCAGTACTTC.

This clonotype has just a few counts. This chain links TRBV20-1 with TRBJ1-1; TRBD1 aligns across 7 bases. Germline loops: CDR1 DFQATT, CDR2 SNEGSKA (reference sequence). The CDR3 consists of 11 residues. The CDR3 spells CRPQGDTEAFF. CDR3 sequence (DNA): TGCAGGCCTCAGGGGGACACTGAAGCTTTCTTT.

This clonotype was seen repeatedly, ten times or more. CDR3 coding DNA: TGTGCCAGCAGCTTAGAATTTGGGACAGGCACTGAAGCTTTCTTT. It yields the protein CASSLEFGTGTEAFF. V usage is TRBV11-2 and J usage is TRBJ1-1, with 8 bases identical to TRBD1. V gave up 0 bases and J gave up 4 bases; unmatched junction bases: 4. The V gene's germline CDR1 is SGHAT and CDR2 FQNNGV. The CDR3 length is 15 residues.

The rearrangement joins TRBV4-1 to TRBJ1-2; the D gene is possibly TRBD1 (5 bases). CDR3 length: 13 residues. Germline V lookup: CDR1 MGHRA, CDR2 YSYEKL. Trimming took 1 base from V and 6 from J, leaving 9 bases between them. The CDR3, as DNA: TGCGCCAGCAGCCAAGGAGTAGGGGATGGCTACACCTTC. Translation gives CASSQGVGDGYTF.

There are many counts of this clonotype. The V call is TRBV18, the J call TRBJ2-5; D might be TRBD2 (5 bases). There are 12 residues in the CDR3. Trimming removed 8 bases from V and 4 bases from J, with 11 bases in between. CDR1 KGHSH and CDR2 LQKENI come from the germline V gene. The CDR3 nucleotides are TGTGCCAGCGCGGGTCCCTTAGAGACCCAGTACTTC. Translating gives CASAGPLETQYF.

This clonotype was seen repeatedly, ten times or more. The V and J genes are TRBV4-3 and TRBJ1-1; D unresolved. V shed 0 bases and J shed 7 bases, with 12 bases lying between them. Germline CDR1 and CDR2: LGHNA and YSLEER. The CDR3 length is 14 residues. The CDR3 loop is CASSQEVRGVEAFF. DNA of the CDR3: TGCGCCAGCAGCCAAGAAGTTAGAGGTGTTGAAGCTTTCTTT.

This clonotype was seen ten or more times. The chain is built from TRBV7-2 and TRBJ2-7; D is unclear. Deletions cut 5 bases from V and 7 bases from J, with 18 bases between. CDR1 is SGHTA and CDR2 is FQGNSA in the germline V gene. The CDR3 sequence is 14 residues long. The CDR3 is CASSPRWPLAEQYF. The CDR3 DNA reads as TGTGCCAGCAGCCCGAGGTGGCCCTTGGCGGAGCAGTACTTC.

This sequence joins TRBV4-1 and TRBJ2-7; D call uncertain. Germline V gives CDR1 MGHRA, CDR2 YSYEKL. The CDR3 has 11 amino acids. DNA for the CDR3: TGCGCCAGCAGCCACCCCCCCGAGTTCCATGTC. Its translation is CASSHPPEFHV.

This clonotype was seen ten or more times. CDR3 amino acids: CASRIGTGVGEQYF. The DNA for the CDR3 is TGTGCCAGCAGAATCGGGACAGGGGTGGGTGAGCAGTACTTC. The V gene is TRBV6-1, the J gene TRBJ2-7, with TRBD1 matching over 10 bases. The trim removed 6 bases at V and 7 bases at J, leaving 9 bases unmatched. This CDR3 comprises 14 residues. The germline CDR1 and CDR2 sequences are MNHNS and SASEGT.

This clonotype was detected many times. The chain recombines TRBV15 with TRBJ1-5; weak D call: TRBD1 (5 bases). V was cut by 0 bases and J by 11 bases, with 11 bases left in between. Germline V gene data show CDR1 as LNHNV and CDR2 as YYDKDF (reference sequence). The length of the CDR3 is 13 residues. Written as DNA, the CDR3 is TGTGCCACCAGCAGAGATCTTGGAGGGGCCCAGCATTTT. This codes for CATSRDLGGAQHF.

This clonotype was counted at least ten times. The chain uses TRBV13 and TRBJ1-2; D gene ambiguous. Deletions cut 2 bases from V and 5 bases from J, with 6 bases between. This CDR3 contains 12 residues. Germline V gives CDR1 PRHDT, CDR2 FYEKMQ (reference sequence). This chain's CDR3 is CASSLRRYGYTF. DNA of the CDR3: TGTGCCAGCAGCTTACGTCGGTATGGCTACACCTTC.

This clonotype came up many times. The gene calls are TRBV11-2 and TRBJ1-5, with 12 bases fitting TRBD1. The V segment lost 5 bases and the J segment 3 bases; nucleotides outside the gene matches: 14. The CDR3 has 19 amino acids. Germline-derived CDR1 and CDR2 are SGHAT and FQNNGV. CDR3 sequence: CASSVPGTGGPGVNQPQHF. DNA for the CDR3: TGTGCCAGCAGCGTTCCCGGGACAGGGGGCCCAGGAGTCAATCAGCCCCAGCATTTT.

This clonotype was seen many times. The chain recombines TRBV4-1 with TRBJ2-5, with a possible D match to TRBD1 (5 bases). The V end lost 5 bases, the J end lost 5 bases, and 12 bases lay between the germline ends. The germline CDR1 and CDR2 sequences are MGHRA and YSYEKL. There are 13 residues in the CDR3. CDR3 sequence reads: CASSAQKGETQYF. CDR3 nucleotide sequence: TGCGCCAGCAGCGCCCAGAAGGGGGAGACCCAGTACTTC.

This clonotype was detected ten times or more. The genes are TRBV11-2 and TRBJ2-5; no clear D gene. The CDR3 loop spans 14 amino acids. Germline CDR1 SGHAT, CDR2 FQNNGV. The V end lost 2 bases, the J end lost 1 base, and 8 bases lay between the germline ends. The CDR3 coding sequence is TGTGCCAGCAGCTTAAGTCCAGCCCAAGAGACCCAGTACTTC. Translated, it gives CASSLSPAQETQYF.

This clonotype was seen at least ten times. The chain combines TRBV6-2 or TRBV6-3 with TRBJ2-7, with TRBD2 matching over 7 bases. The germline CDR1 and CDR2 sequences are MNHEY and SVGEGT. V dropped 2 bases and J dropped 3; count of bases not matched to a gene: 7. This CDR3 spans 15 amino acids. The CDR3 spells CASSYREGRDYEQYF. CDR3 nucleotides: TGTGCCAGCAGTTACCGGGAAGGGAGGGACTACGAGCAGTACTTC.

About this clonotype: The junction differs from germline at one of its ends, possibly a read error. The chain joins TRBV18 to TRBJ2-5; tentatively, D is TRBD2 (5 bases). CDR1 is KGHSH and CDR2 is LQKENI in the germline V gene. This CDR3 region has 12 residues. The CDR3 protein is CASSPEGETKYF. CDR3 in DNA: TGTGCCAGCTCACCCGAGGGAGAGACCAAGTACTTC.

This clonotype has at least ten counts. The genes are TRBV5-5 and TRBJ1-3, with TRBD1 as a possible D gene (6 bases). V lost 6 bases, J lost 7 bases, and 17 bases lay in between. This CDR3 is built from 14 residues. Looked up from germline, CDR1 is SGHKS and CDR2 is YYEKEE (reference sequence). CDR3 DNA: TGTGCCAGCACCATAACAGGGATCCTCAACACCATATATTTT. Amino acids: CASTITGILNTIYF. Full variable domain (missing parts from reference TRBV5-5 and TRBJ1-3): DAGVTQSPTHLIKTRGQQVTLRCSPISGHKSVSWYQQVLGQGPQFIFQYYEKEERGRGNFPDRFSARQFPNYSSELNVNALLLGDSALYLCASTITGILNTIYFGEGSWLTVV.

This clonotype was detected ten times or more. The chain couples TRBV5-1 to TRBJ2-7, with TRBD1 as a possible D gene (6 bases). V was cut by 1 base and J by 0 bases, with 11 bases left in between. Germline CDR1 is SGHRS and CDR2 is YFSETQ. CDR3 size: 15 residues. The CDR3 spells CASSLQGITSYEQYF. CDR3 DNA: TGCGCCAGCAGCTTGCAGGGGATTACCTCCTACGAGCAGTACTTC.

V gene TRBV6-1 combines with J gene TRBJ1-5; perhaps TRBD1 as D (5 bases). Germline CDR1 and CDR2: MNHNS and SASEGT. The V and J ends lost 6 bases and 4 bases respectively, with 22 bases between them. The CDR3 consists of 17 residues. The CDR3 DNA sequence: TGTGCCAGCAGGAACCTTGGGGCAGGGTGGAGGAATCAGCCCCAGCATTTT. Translating gives CASRNLGAGWRNQPQHF.

This clonotype was recorded many times. V usage is TRBV7-9 and J usage is TRBJ1-3, with 8 bases identical to TRBD1. The CDR3 has 14 residues. In germline, CDR1 is SEHNR, CDR2 FQNEAQ (reference sequence). V trimming: 5 bases; J trimming: 4 bases; junction bases outside the gene matches: 4. The CDR3 DNA is TGTGCCAGCAGCCAAGGACAGGGAGGAAACACCATATATTTT. This sequence encodes CASSQGQGGNTIYF.

CDR3 in DNA: TGTGCCAGCAGCGACAGTCTCGCGAACACCGGGGAGCTGTTTTTT. Translation gives CASSDSLANTGELFF. V gene TRBV11-3 combines with J gene TRBJ2-2, with D perhaps TRBD1 (5 bases). Trimming removed 5 bases at V and 0 bases at J, with 10 bases between. Germline assignment: CDR1 SGHNT and CDR2 YENEEA. The length of the CDR3 is 15 residues.